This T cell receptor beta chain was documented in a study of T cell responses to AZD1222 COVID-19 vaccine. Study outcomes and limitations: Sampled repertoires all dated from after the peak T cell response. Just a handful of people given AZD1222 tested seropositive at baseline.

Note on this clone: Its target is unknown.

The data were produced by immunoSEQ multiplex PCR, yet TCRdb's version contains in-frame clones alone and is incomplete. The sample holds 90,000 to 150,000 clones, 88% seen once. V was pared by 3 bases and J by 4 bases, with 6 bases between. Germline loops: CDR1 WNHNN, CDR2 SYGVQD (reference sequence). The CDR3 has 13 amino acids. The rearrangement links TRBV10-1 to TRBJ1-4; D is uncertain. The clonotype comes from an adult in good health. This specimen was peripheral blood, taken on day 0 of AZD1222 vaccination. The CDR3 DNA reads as TGCGCCAGCAGTGAAGCTGATAATGAAAAACTGTTTTTT. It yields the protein CASSEADNEKLFF.